This T cell receptor (beta chain) emerged from a study of T cells in Graves' hyperthyroidism and ophthalmopathy. Broader study findings: Most thyroid clonotypes expanded above 0.001 were also detected in blood.

The V and J ends lost 6 bases and 6 bases respectively, with 21 bases between them. The CDR3 consists of 15 residues. The sample holds many counts of this clonotype. The antigen is not known. There were TCR beta CDR3 regions amplified from RNA transcripts. Initially, a first-round RT-PCR of the TCR CDR3 employed the HTBI primer set. TCRdb reprocessed the multiplex PCR reads with MiXCR, giving one entry per CDR3 protein. The table includes 250,000 to 300,000 distinct CDR3 sequences, over 15% detected once. What was sequenced was blood. The V gene is TRBV12-3 or TRBV12-4, the J gene TRBJ2-7; D perhaps matches TRBD1 (9 bases). The clonotype was recovered from a woman between 55 and 75 years old with Graves' ophthalmopathy. CDR3 bases: TGTGCCAGCAGCCCCGGGGGGGACAGGGTGGTCGAGCAGTACTTC. Its translation is CASSPGGDRVVEQYF.